This passage covers 31 T cell receptor beta chains from one sample sequenced in a study of vaccination and CD4 T cells after COVID-19. Treatment denoted: 10-day PBMC culture with coronavirus spike peptide pools or control peptides (ViraFEST assay). What these receptors recognize is not known. Oncomine TCR Beta short-read sequencing was applied to DNA from cultured CD4+ T cells. TCRdb reanalysed the PCR reads using MiXCR and keeps one entry per CDR3 protein. The sample lists about 25,000 distinct CDR3 sequences; around 49% were seen once. The specimen was CD4+ T cells from blood, cultured in vitro. These receptors were collected from a human donor who had recovered from COVID-19.

The chain joins TRBV28 to TRBJ2-3; TRBD2 matches at 11 bases. Germline CDR1 is MDHEN and CDR2 is SYDVKM. V lost 6 bases to trimming and J lost 7 bases; unmatched junction nucleotides: 12. This CDR3 region has 16 residues. CDR3 residues: CASSRGTSGGGYTQYF. CDR3 DNA: TGTGCCAGCAGCCGAGGGACTAGCGGAGGAGGGTATACGCAGTATTTT.

This clonotype was found a few times. The chain combines TRBV6-5 with TRBJ2-1; 10 positions agree with TRBD1. Per germline, CDR1 MNHEY and CDR2 SVGAGI. V lost 1 base to trimming and J lost 7 bases; unmatched junction nucleotides: 4. The CDR3 length is 15 residues. CDR3 sequence reads: CASSYFGQGGNEQFF. The CDR3 bases are TGTGCCAGCAGTTACTTTGGACAGGGGGGGAATGAGCAGTTCTTC.

The chain links TRBV12-3 or TRBV12-4 to TRBJ1-6; no reliable D call. V gave up 3 bases and J gave up 10 bases, with 13 bases separating them. This CDR3 has 14 residues. The CDR3 protein is CASSLRTRESPLHF. CDR3 sequence (DNA): TGTGCCAGCAGTTTGCGGACTCGTGAATCACCCCTCCACTTT.

This rearrangement joins TRBV12-3 or TRBV12-4 to TRBJ2-7, with unresolved D. The CDR3 loop spans 14 amino acids. Trimming cost V 5 bases and J 1 base, with 12 bases left between them. The CDR3 is CASSPLERSYEQYF. The CDR3 DNA reads as TGTGCCAGCAGTCCCTTGGAACGTTCCTACGAGCAGTACTTC.

This clonotype was seen more than once but under ten times. The chain recombines TRBV24-1 with TRBJ2-7; 7 bases map to TRBD1. This CDR3 contains 13 residues. V was pared by 3 bases and J by 7 bases, with 5 bases of the junction left unmatched. CDR1 and CDR2 from the germline V gene are KGHDR and SFDVKD. The CDR3 DNA sequence: TGTGCCACCAGTGATCCCGGGACAGAAGAGCAGTACTTC. Its protein product is CATSDPGTEEQYF.

This clonotype was observed a few times. The chain combines TRBV29-1 with TRBJ2-3; TRBD1 or TRBD2 may be the D gene (6 bases each). The length of the CDR3 is 13 residues. Germline V gene sequence: CDR1 SQVTM, CDR2 ANQGSEA. With 7 bases removed from V and 6 bases from J, the gap between germline ends came to 17 bases. For the CDR3, the DNA is TGCAGCGCGGGGGCGTGGAGGTACGATACGCAGTATTTT. It yields the protein CSAGAWRYDTQYF.

CDR3 in DNA: TGTGCCAGCAGTTACACCTCGCCGACTAGCGGGTTTAGCACAGATACGCAGTATTTT. Protein: CASSYTSPTSGFSTDTQYF. The chain is built from TRBV6-5 and TRBJ2-3; the match to TRBD2 covers 10 bases. The CDR3 totals 19 residues. CDR1 MNHEY and CDR2 SVGAGI come from the germline V gene. V was pared by 2 bases and J by 0 bases, with 11 bases of the junction left unmatched.

This chain connects TRBV7-2 to TRBJ2-5; tentatively, D is TRBD2 (5 bases). CDR1 and CDR2 (germline): SGHTA, FQGNSA. V was cut by 2 bases and J by 4 bases, with 17 bases left in between. The CDR3 is 16 amino acids. The CDR3 spells CASSLRRARDGETQYF. The DNA of the CDR3 is TGTGCCAGCAGCTTACGGCGGGCGAGGGATGGAGAGACCCAGTACTTC.

CDR3: CASSSGGVGVSGYTF. CDR3 bases: TGTGCCAGCAGTTCAGGGGGGGTGGGGGTAAGCGGCTACACCTTC. The chain couples TRBV28 to TRBJ1-2; 7 bases fit TRBD1. Germline trimming cut 4 bases from V and 8 bases from J; bases unmatched to any gene: 13. Germline assignment: CDR1 MDHEN and CDR2 SYDVKM. CDR3 length equals 15 residues.

V and J are TRBV10-3 and TRBJ2-2, with 11 bases that match TRBD1. The trim removed 4 bases at V and 11 bases at J, leaving 9 bases unmatched. CDR3 length equals 15 residues. Germline V gene lookup returns CDR1 ENHRY and CDR2 SYGVKD. The CDR3 region has the DNA TGTGCCATCAGTGGAGGGACAGGGGGTAAGGGAGAGCTGTTTTTT. Amino acid sequence: CAISGGTGGKGELFF.

The chain combines TRBV2 with TRBJ2-1; unclear D gene. Germline loops: CDR1 SNHLY, CDR2 FYNNEI. The ends were cut back, 6 bases at V and 7 bases at J, with 7 bases in the middle. This CDR3 comprises 11 residues. CDR3 nucleotides: TGTGCCAGCAGGGTTACAAATGAGCAGTTCTTC. Protein: CASRVTNEQFF.

This sequence joins TRBV6-1 and TRBJ2-7; D possibly matches TRBD1 or TRBD2 (7 bases each). The germline gives CDR1 MNHNS, CDR2 SASEGT. The V gene lost 8 bases and the J gene lost 5 bases, with 22 bases spanning the gap. CDR3 length equals 15 residues. CDR3 sequence (DNA): TGTGCCAGCTTCGGGGGGAGGGGGCGTGGAAACGAGCAGTACTTC. Its translation is CASFGGRGRGNEQYF.

The chain recombines TRBV2 with TRBJ1-6; possibly TRBD1 for D (5 bases). Deletions cut 6 bases from V and 9 bases from J, with 12 bases between. Looked up from germline, CDR1 is SNHLY and CDR2 is FYNNEI. This CDR3 has 13 amino acids. The CDR3 is CASSRDRSSPLHF. The CDR3 DNA is TGTGCCAGCAGCCGCGACAGAAGTTCACCCCTCCACTTT.

The rearrangement uses TRBV20-1 and TRBJ1-6, with D possibly matching TRBD1 (5 bases). Germline CDR1 is DFQATT and CDR2 is SNEGSKA (reference sequence). The germline V and J ends were trimmed by 5 bases and 11 bases, with 16 bases remaining between them. The CDR3 is 13 residues long. The CDR3 is CSALRGPGAPLHF. CDR3 nucleotides: TGCAGTGCTCTTAGGGGCCCTGGGGCACCCCTCCACTTT.

This sequence joins TRBV2 and TRBJ2-5; D remains unclear. Per germline, CDR1 SNHLY and CDR2 FYNNEI. V was shortened by 7 bases and J by 1 base, with 7 bases between the two germline ends. The CDR3 spans 12 residues. The CDR3 protein is CASNPAQETQYF. In DNA, the CDR3 is TGTGCCAGCAATCCAGCCCAAGAGACCCAGTACTTC.

This chain connects TRBV28 to TRBJ2-3; TRBD1 matches 8 bases. Germline V gene data show CDR1 as MDHEN and CDR2 as SYDVKM. CDR3 length: 14 residues. Germline trimming cut 7 bases from V and 2 bases from J; bases unmatched to any gene: 5. CDR3 nucleotides: TGTGCCAGCATTGACAGGGGAAACACAGATACGCAGTATTTT. It codes for CASIDRGNTDTQYF.

The V call is TRBV4-1, the J call TRBJ2-1, with 13 nucleotides matching TRBD2. This CDR3 spans 16 amino acids. Germline trimming cut 6 bases from V and 7 bases from J; bases unmatched to any gene: 9. Per the germline V gene, CDR1 is MGHRA and CDR2 is YSYEKL. The CDR3 DNA is TGCGCCAGCAGGACATCCCCGGGACTAGCGGGAAATGAGCAGTTCTTC. Protein sequence: CASRTSPGLAGNEQFF.

The rearrangement uses TRBV10-3 and TRBJ1-1; D unclear. Per the germline V gene, CDR1 is ENHRY and CDR2 is SYGVKD. Trimming pared 4 bases from V and 1 base from J, leaving 16 bases between. CDR3 size: 16 residues. CDR3 in amino acids: CAISGPPGATNTEAFF. The CDR3 DNA sequence: TGTGCCATCAGTGGCCCCCCAGGTGCCACGAACACTGAAGCTTTCTTT.

This clonotype showed up just a few times. This sequence joins TRBV7-3 and TRBJ2-2; 15 bases align to TRBD2. Germline V lookup: CDR1 SGHTA, CDR2 FQGTGA. The trim removed 1 base at V and 3 bases at J, leaving 6 bases unmatched. CDR3 size: 19 residues. The CDR3 loop reads CASSLSGGTSGRYTGELFF. The CDR3 coding sequence is TGTGCCAGCAGCTTAAGTGGTGGGACTAGCGGGAGGTACACCGGGGAGCTGTTTTTT.

This clonotype was counted between two and nine times. The rearrangement links TRBV4-2 to TRBJ1-1; 11 nucleotides line up with TRBD1. V lost 1 base, J lost 4 bases, and 11 bases stayed unmatched. This CDR3 has 18 residues. CDR1 LGHNA and CDR2 YNFKEQ come from the germline V gene. The CDR3 sequence: CASSQGPGQGAEGTEAFF. CDR3 DNA sequence: TGTGCCAGCAGCCAAGGTCCAGGACAGGGGGCGGAGGGCACTGAAGCTTTCTTT.

The DNA of the CDR3 is TGTGCCAGCAGTGCACAGGGTATCAATTCACCCCTCCACTTT. Translating it yields CASSAQGINSPLHF. The V gene is TRBV6-1, the J gene TRBJ1-6; D is possibly TRBD1 (6 bases). V lost 4 bases and J 7 bases, leaving 11 bases between the germline ends. The CDR3 is 14 residues long. Germline V gene sequence: CDR1 MNHNS, CDR2 SASEGT.

This clonotype appeared a few times. This rearrangement joins TRBV7-2 to TRBJ2-3; 9 bases align to TRBD1. The CDR3 is made up of 16 amino acids. Trimming removed 7 bases from V and 0 bases from J; junction bases left unmatched: 8. CDR1 is SGHTA and CDR2 is FQGNSA in the germline V gene. CDR3 nucleotides: TGTGCCAGCACTACCCCGGGACAGGGTAGCACAGATACGCAGTATTTT. Protein product: CASTTPGQGSTDTQYF. Full variable domain (missing parts from reference TRBV7-2 and TRBJ2-3): GAGVSQSPSNKVTEKGKDVELRCDPISGHTALYWYRQSLGQGLEFLIYFQGNSAPDKSGLPSDRFSAERTGGSVSTLTIQRTQQEDSAVYLCASTTPGQGSTDTQYFGPGTRLTVL.

The gene calls are TRBV25-1 and TRBJ2-3, with 8 bases fitting TRBD1. The germline V gene has CDR1 MGHDK and CDR2 SYGVNS. The V and J ends lost 3 bases and 1 base, in that order; junction bases with no gene match: 0. The CDR3 loop spans 14 amino acids. The CDR3: CASSETGGTDTQYF. CDR3 DNA sequence: TGTGCCAGCAGTGAGACAGGGGGCACAGATACGCAGTATTTT.

A few counts support this clonotype. The rearrangement uses TRBV6-1 and TRBJ2-1; tentatively, D is TRBD1 (5 bases). The CDR3 loop spans 11 amino acids. V lost 11 bases to trimming and J lost 15 bases, with 20 bases between them. From germline, CDR1 is MNHNS and CDR2 SASEGT. CDR3 DNA: TGTGCCCCAGTGGGGCCATCAGGTCGGTTCTTC. Translating gives CAPVGPSGRFF.

The chain combines TRBV5-1 with TRBJ1-6, with 7 bases aligning to TRBD1. V gave up 0 bases and J gave up 8 bases; unmatched junction bases: 8. CDR1 is SGHRS and CDR2 is YFSETQ in the germline V gene. The CDR3 runs 16 residues. For the CDR3, the DNA is TGCGCCAGCAGCTTGGGTGGCGGGACAGAATATTCACCCCTCCACTTT. It is translated as CASSLGGGTEYSPLHF.

This clonotype was observed a handful of times. The chain employs TRBV24-1 and TRBJ1-2, with 7 bases that match TRBD1. V was clipped by 4 bases and J by 5 bases; unmatched bases: 6. Germline V CDR1 and CDR2: KGHDR, SFDVKD. CDR3 size: 14 residues. CDR3 in DNA: TGTGCCACCAGTGACCGACAGGGAGAATATGGCTACACCTTC. Translated, it gives CATSDRQGEYGYTF.

This clonotype occurred a few times. The chain joins TRBV21-1 to TRBJ1-5. TRBV21-1 counts as a pseudogene. CDR3 length: 18 amino acids. CDR3 in DNA: TGTGCCAGCAGCAACACCGACTACCGGGTCTATAGCAATCAGCCCCAGCATTTT. Residues: CASSNTDYRVYSNQPQHF.

This clonotype is judged medium-sized (0.01 to 0.1%). This chain joins TRBV20-1 and TRBJ2-3; D remains unclear. V lost 5 bases and J lost 6, with 9 bases in between. The CDR3 is made up of 11 amino acids. Germline values: CDR1 DFQATT, CDR2 SNEGSKA (reference sequence). CDR3: CSALRSDTQYF. CDR3 DNA sequence: TGCAGTGCTCTGAGATCTGATACGCAGTATTTT.

The chain links TRBV7-9 to TRBJ1-4; possibly TRBD1 for D (5 bases). Germline-derived CDR1 and CDR2 are SEHNR and FQNEAQ (reference sequence). CDR3 length: 15 residues. V lost 1 base and J lost 6, with 12 bases in between. The CDR3 DNA follows: TGTGCCAGCAGCTTAGGCAGGGTTGAGGATGAAAAACTGTTTTTT. Protein sequence: CASSLGRVEDEKLFF.

The V gene is TRBV29-1, the J gene TRBJ2-1; 13 positions match TRBD2. The J segment lost 4 bases and the V segment lost 2 bases, leaving 5 bases of the junction unmatched. Germline CDR1 reads SQVTM; CDR2 reads ANQGSEA. The CDR3 is made up of 16 amino acids. The CDR3 loop is CSVERTSGSTYNEQFF. The CDR3 coding sequence is TGCAGCGTTGAAAGGACTAGCGGGAGTACGTACAATGAGCAGTTCTTC.

This clonotype was counted only a few times. The chain couples TRBV11-3 to TRBJ1-6; the D gene is possibly TRBD1 (5 bases). The ends were cut back, 3 bases at V and 9 bases at J, with 12 bases in the middle. The germline CDR1 and CDR2 sequences are SGHNT and YENEEA. The CDR3 has 14 amino acids. The CDR3 is CASSLSREGSPLHF. The CDR3 DNA sequence: TGTGCCAGCAGCTTGTCCAGGGAAGGTTCACCCCTCCACTTT.